This T cell receptor beta chain was profiled in a study of T cells after yellow fever vaccination. Overall study findings and caveats: The study found a weaker secondary response that peaked faster, day 5 versus 15. Contamination by abundant bulk-population clonotypes could be present in FACS-sorted repertoires.

This clonotype turned up a few times. No antigen is known for it. They built TCR cDNA with 5'RACE template switching, a step that put in a universal primer site and UMIs. Using its own MiXCR run on the 5' RACE reads, TCRdb lists one record per CDR3 protein. The sample includes 550,000 to 750,000 distinct CDR3 sequences, approximately 13% of them seen just once. This CDR3 contains 15 residues. V gave up 4 bases and J gave up 5 bases; unmatched junction bases: 7. Germline lookup yields CDR1 DFQATT and CDR2 SNEGSKA (reference sequence). The clonotype comes from a man aged 30 to 45 who received the YFV17D yellow fever vaccine. The V call is TRBV20-1, the J call TRBJ2-5, with 13 bases matching TRBD2. The sequencing here drew on PBMCs, taken on the day of the yellow fever booster vaccination. CDR3 in amino acids: CSATGLAGVVETQYF. Here the CDR3 DNA reads TGCAGTGCTACCGGACTAGCGGGAGTTGTGGAGACCCAGTACTTC.